The rows below give T cell receptor beta chains drawn from one sample of a study of PD-L1 blockade in urothelial cancer. Method: immunoSEQ multiplex PCR; TCRdb's copy keeps in-frame clones and lacks some. This sample has about 76,000 clones; 75% to 95% occur once, and the top ten carry around 0.9%. Sequences were derived from PBMCs, sampled around atezolizumab (anti-PD-L1) treatment. All receptors come from a woman older than 75 with urothelial cancer. The CDR3 runs from the conserved cysteine through the conserved F or W. D genes are given only for firm matches. For some rows the clone size is stated as once, few or many, or as a class when expanded; others skip it.

abundance: .; d_gene: .; v_gene: TRBV30; j_gene: TRBJ2-7; CDR3aa: CAWSGVGQLGSYEQYF; CDR3nt: TGTGCCTGGAGTGGAGTAGGACAACTCGGCTCCTACGAGCAGTACTTC
abundance: .; d_gene: .; v_gene: TRBV6-6; j_gene: TRBJ1-1; CDR3aa: CASNLRVGGVTEAFF; CDR3nt: TGTGCCAGCAATTTAAGGGTCGGGGGTGTGACTGAAGCTTTCTTT
abundance: .; d_gene: TRBD2; v_gene: TRBV25-1; j_gene: TRBJ2-2; CDR3aa: CASTHTSGSNTGELFF; CDR3nt: TGTGCCAGCACTCATACTAGCGGGAGTAACACCGGGGAGCTGTTTTTT
abundance: .; d_gene: TRBD1; v_gene: TRBV28; j_gene: TRBJ2-7; CDR3aa: CASSYIIGQGLNYEQYF; CDR3nt: TGTGCCAGCAGTTATATTATTGGACAGGGATTAAACTACGAGCAGTACTTC
abundance: .; d_gene: .; v_gene: TRBV4-2; j_gene: TRBJ2-7; CDR3aa: CASSQDRSKYEQYF; CDR3nt: TGTGCCAGCAGCCAAGATCGCAGTAAGTACGAGCAGTACTTC
abundance: .; d_gene: .; v_gene: TRBV6-6; j_gene: TRBJ1-1; CDR3aa: CASLLGHFDSEAFF; CDR3nt: TGTGCCAGCCTCCTGGGACATTTCGACTCTGAAGCTTTCTTT
abundance: .; d_gene: TRBD1; v_gene: TRBV5-1; j_gene: TRBJ2-7; CDR3aa: CASSLVGDRSEQYF; CDR3nt: TGCGCCAGCAGCTTAGTTGGGGACAGAAGCGAGCAGTACTTC
abundance: .; d_gene: TRBD1; v_gene: TRBV7-9; j_gene: TRBJ1-2; CDR3aa: CASSLLQGVNYGYTF; CDR3nt: TGTGCCAGCAGCTTACTCCAGGGGGTTAACTATGGCTACACCTTC
abundance: .; d_gene: TRBD2; v_gene: TRBV27; j_gene: TRBJ2-5; CDR3aa: CASRGWGAGVETQYF; CDR3nt: TGTGCCAGCAGAGGGTGGGGAGCGGGAGTAGAGACCCAGTACTTC
abundance: .; d_gene: TRBD1; v_gene: TRBV19; j_gene: TRBJ1-5; CDR3aa: CASSGPGQGPNQPQHF; CDR3nt: TGTGCCAGTAGTGGGCCGGGACAGGGGCCAAATCAGCCCCAGCATTTT
abundance: .; d_gene: TRBD1; v_gene: TRBV5-6; j_gene: TRBJ2-1; CDR3aa: CASSSPQGVSGNEQFF; CDR3nt: TGTGCCAGCAGCTCACCACAGGGGGTTAGCGGCAATGAGCAGTTCTTC
abundance: .; d_gene: TRBD1; v_gene: TRBV6-5; j_gene: TRBJ1-2; CDR3aa: CASRPDRGAYGYTF; CDR3nt: TGTGCCAGCAGACCGGACAGGGGAGCTTATGGCTACACCTTC
abundance: .; d_gene: TRBD2; v_gene: TRBV9; j_gene: TRBJ2-5; CDR3aa: CASSARLAGGLETQYF; CDR3nt: TGTGCCAGCAGCGCTAGACTAGCGGGAGGGTTAGAGACCCAGTACTTC
abundance: .; d_gene: TRBD1; v_gene: TRBV18; j_gene: TRBJ2-7; CDR3aa: CASSPGQSYEQYF; CDR3nt: TGTGCCAGCTCACCGGGACAGTCCTACGAGCAGTACTTC
abundance: .; d_gene: .; v_gene: TRBV4-2; j_gene: TRBJ2-5; CDR3aa: CASSQDRSREGEETQYF; CDR3nt: TGTGCCAGCAGCCAAGACAGGTCGAGAGAAGGGGAAGAGACCCAGTACTTC
abundance: .; d_gene: .; v_gene: TRBV28; j_gene: TRBJ2-7; CDR3aa: CASSLWSGEQYF; CDR3nt: TGTGCCAGCAGTTTATGGTCGGGTGAGCAGTACTTC
abundance: .; d_gene: .; v_gene: TRBV30; j_gene: TRBJ2-6; CDR3aa: CAWSLGSGSGANVLTF; CDR3nt: TGTGCCTGGAGCCTCGGATCGGGGTCTGGGGCCAACGTCCTGACTTTC
abundance: .; d_gene: TRBD1; v_gene: TRBV9; j_gene: TRBJ1-2; CDR3aa: CASTPWDSFNYGYTF; CDR3nt: TGTGCCAGCACCCCATGGGACAGCTTTAACTATGGCTACACCTTC
abundance: .; d_gene: TRBD1; v_gene: TRBV7-3; j_gene: TRBJ2-7; CDR3aa: CASSTGGVGYEQYF; CDR3nt: TGTGCCAGCAGCACAGGGGGCGTCGGATACGAGCAGTACTTC
abundance: .; d_gene: .; v_gene: TRBV6-5; j_gene: TRBJ1-1; CDR3aa: CASSPRGVQGTEAFF; CDR3nt: TGTGCCAGCAGTCCCCGTGGGGTCCAGGGCACTGAAGCTTTCTTT
abundance: once; d_gene: TRBD2; v_gene: TRBV7-2; j_gene: TRBJ2-1; CDR3aa: CASTLGPAGAEQFF; CDR3nt: TGTGCCAGCACCTTAGGGCCAGCGGGAGCTGAGCAGTTCTTC
abundance: .; d_gene: .; v_gene: TRBV28; j_gene: TRBJ2-1; CDR3aa: CASSVRNEQFF; CDR3nt: TGTGCCAGCAGTGTGAGAAATGAGCAGTTCTTC
abundance: .; d_gene: .; v_gene: TRBV28; j_gene: TRBJ1-1; CDR3aa: CASSSGGGESTEAFF; CDR3nt: TGTGCCAGCAGCAGTGGGGGGGGCGAAAGCACTGAAGCTTTCTTT
abundance: .; d_gene: .; v_gene: TRBV7-2; j_gene: TRBJ2-1; CDR3aa: CASSLDQGMRNEQFF; CDR3nt: TGTGCCAGCAGCTTAGATCAGGGGATGAGGAATGAGCAGTTCTTC
abundance: few; d_gene: .; v_gene: TRBV28; j_gene: TRBJ1-3; CDR3aa: CASSLSGVGNTIYF; CDR3nt: TGTGCCAGCAGTTTATCAGGGGTAGGAAACACCATATATTTT
abundance: once; d_gene: TRBD2; v_gene: TRBV7-3; j_gene: TRBJ2-1; CDR3aa: CASSSRGTGGLAGISNEQFF; CDR3nt: TGTGCCAGCAGCTCGAGAGGGACAGGAGGACTAGCGGGAATCAGCAATGAGCAGTTCTTC
abundance: .; d_gene: TRBD1; v_gene: TRBV11-2; j_gene: TRBJ1-2; CDR3aa: CASSLGQGRGEGYTF; CDR3nt: TGTGCCAGCAGCTTAGGACAGGGGAGGGGAGAGGGCTACACCTTC
abundance: .; d_gene: .; v_gene: TRBV7-3; j_gene: TRBJ1-1; CDR3aa: CASSLGRAEAFF; CDR3nt: TGTGCCAGCAGCCTAGGGCGGGCTGAAGCTTTCTTT
abundance: once; d_gene: TRBD1; v_gene: TRBV7-9; j_gene: TRBJ1-1; CDR3aa: CASSSGTGRSTEAFF; CDR3nt: TGTGCCAGCAGCTCCGGGACAGGGAGAAGTACTGAAGCTTTCTTT
abundance: once; d_gene: .; v_gene: TRBV5-1; j_gene: TRBJ2-7; CDR3aa: CASSPDPGLTGEQYF; CDR3nt: TGCGCCAGCAGCCCGGACCCAGGGTTGACGGGCGAGCAGTACTTC
abundance: .; d_gene: TRBD2; v_gene: TRBV7-2; j_gene: TRBJ2-1; CDR3aa: CASSFPGLASVNEQFF; CDR3nt: TGTGCCAGCAGCTTTCCGGGACTAGCGTCGGTCAATGAGCAGTTCTTC
abundance: .; d_gene: .; v_gene: TRBV9; j_gene: TRBJ1-3; CDR3aa: CASSVGGISGNTIYF; CDR3nt: TGTGCCAGCAGCGTAGGCGGGATCTCTGGAAACACCATATATTTT
abundance: .; d_gene: TRBD2; v_gene: TRBV7-9; j_gene: TRBJ2-5; CDR3aa: CASSPQVGLAEETQYF; CDR3nt: TGTGCCAGCAGCCCCCAAGTAGGTCTAGCGGAAGAGACCCAGTACTTC
abundance: .; d_gene: TRBD2; v_gene: TRBV4-1; j_gene: TRBJ2-7; CDR3aa: CASSQDPPAGGLEQYF; CDR3nt: TGCGCCAGCAGCCAAGATCCGCCAGCGGGAGGGCTCGAGCAGTACTTC
abundance: few; d_gene: TRBD1; v_gene: TRBV7-3; j_gene: TRBJ1-1; CDR3aa: CASRTGTARTEAFF; CDR3nt: TGTGCCAGCAGGACCGGGACAGCGAGAACTGAAGCTTTCTTT
abundance: .; d_gene: TRBD2; v_gene: TRBV9; j_gene: TRBJ2-1; CDR3aa: CASSGGLAVNNEQFF; CDR3nt: TGTGCCAGCAGCGGGGGACTAGCGGTTAACAATGAGCAGTTCTTC
abundance: .; d_gene: TRBD2; v_gene: TRBV28; j_gene: TRBJ2-1; CDR3aa: CASTLSGGSGRRNNEQFF; CDR3nt: TGTGCCAGCACCCTCTCAGGGGGGAGCGGGAGGCGGAACAATGAGCAGTTCTTC
abundance: .; d_gene: .; v_gene: TRBV5-1; j_gene: TRBJ2-2; CDR3aa: CASSLVLGAAGELFF; CDR3nt: TGCGCCAGCAGCTTGGTTCTGGGGGCGGCCGGGGAGCTGTTTTTT
abundance: .; d_gene: TRBD1; v_gene: TRBV7-2; j_gene: TRBJ2-7; CDR3aa: CASSLRQGAPYEQYF; CDR3nt: TGTGCCAGCAGCTTAAGGCAGGGGGCGCCCTACGAGCAGTACTTC
abundance: .; d_gene: .; v_gene: TRBV6-1; j_gene: TRBJ1-5; CDR3aa: CASSATQGSPQHF; CDR3nt: TGTGCCAGCAGTGCAACACAGGGTTCGCCCCAGCATTTT
abundance: .; d_gene: .; v_gene: TRBV5-1; j_gene: TRBJ1-1; CDR3aa: CASSLEPGMNTEAFF; CDR3nt: TGCGCCAGCAGCTTGGAACCGGGGATGAACACTGAAGCTTTCTTT
abundance: .; d_gene: TRBD2; v_gene: TRBV29-1; j_gene: TRBJ2-7; CDR3aa: CSVEGLAGGLSYEQYF; CDR3nt: TGCAGCGTTGAAGGGCTAGCGGGAGGACTTTCCTACGAGCAGTACTTC
abundance: .; d_gene: TRBD1; v_gene: TRBV28; j_gene: TRBJ2-7; CDR3aa: CASSAPLGTGDYEQYF; CDR3nt: TGTGCCAGCAGCGCACCCCTCGGGACAGGGGACTACGAGCAGTACTTC
abundance: .; d_gene: TRBD1; v_gene: TRBV25-1; j_gene: TRBJ1-2; CDR3aa: CASTPIKGAITLYGYTF; CDR3nt: TGTGCCAGCACCCCCATCAAGGGGGCCATTACCCTCTATGGCTACACCTTC
abundance: .; d_gene: .; v_gene: TRBV9; j_gene: TRBJ2-1; CDR3aa: CASSVELRQSSYNEQFF; CDR3nt: TGTGCCAGCAGCGTAGAATTGAGGCAGAGCTCCTACAATGAGCAGTTCTTC
abundance: .; d_gene: .; v_gene: TRBV19; j_gene: TRBJ1-5; CDR3aa: CASSIGSRGRNQPQHF; CDR3nt: TGTGCCAGTAGTATTGGCTCCAGGGGACGCAATCAGCCCCAGCATTTT
abundance: .; d_gene: TRBD1; v_gene: TRBV9; j_gene: TRBJ2-5; CDR3aa: CASSDQRGPQETQYF; CDR3nt: TGTGCCAGCAGCGACCAAAGGGGGCCCCAAGAGACCCAGTACTTC
abundance: few; d_gene: .; v_gene: TRBV29-1; j_gene: TRBJ1-1; CDR3aa: CSVDINTEAFF; CDR3nt: TGCAGCGTGGACATTAACACTGAAGCTTTCTTT
abundance: .; d_gene: .; v_gene: TRBV5-1; j_gene: TRBJ1-1; CDR3aa: CASSPGRANTEAFF; CDR3nt: TGCGCCAGCAGCCCTGGCAGGGCGAACACTGAAGCTTTCTTT
abundance: .; d_gene: .; v_gene: TRBV19; j_gene: TRBJ2-7; CDR3aa: CASSMLAGSYEQYF; CDR3nt: TGTGCCAGTAGTATGTTGGCGGGAAGTTACGAGCAGTACTTC
abundance: .; d_gene: TRBD1; v_gene: TRBV14; j_gene: TRBJ1-1; CDR3aa: CASSPIRQGLAFF; CDR3nt: TGTGCCAGCAGCCCTATAAGACAGGGTTTAGCTTTCTTT
abundance: .; d_gene: TRBD1; v_gene: TRBV12-5; j_gene: TRBJ1-1; CDR3aa: CASGLGQGGEAFF; CDR3nt: TGTGCTAGTGGCCTAGGACAGGGCGGGGAAGCTTTCTTT
abundance: .; d_gene: .; v_gene: TRBV5-5; j_gene: TRBJ1-1; CDR3aa: CASSAQGWNTEAFF; CDR3nt: TGTGCCAGCAGCGCACAGGGCTGGAACACTGAAGCTTTCTTT
abundance: .; d_gene: .; v_gene: TRBV11-3; j_gene: TRBJ2-7; CDR3aa: CASSLVPGDYEQYF; CDR3nt: TGTGCCAGCAGCTTAGTCCCGGGGGACTACGAGCAGTACTTC
abundance: .; d_gene: TRBD2; v_gene: TRBV6-6; j_gene: TRBJ2-7; CDR3aa: CASSPSGVPYEQYF; CDR3nt: TGTGCCAGCAGTCCTAGCGGGGTCCCCTACGAGCAGTACTTC
abundance: .; d_gene: .; v_gene: TRBV5-4; j_gene: TRBJ1-2; CDR3aa: CASSLETAHFSTF; CDR3nt: TGTGCCAGCAGCTTGGAGACAGCCCATTTCTCCACCTTC
abundance: .; d_gene: .; v_gene: TRBV28; j_gene: TRBJ1-5; CDR3aa: CASGSGEVGNQPQHF; CDR3nt: TGTGCCAGCGGGAGTGGGGAGGTTGGCAATCAGCCCCAGCATTTT